This passage covers 31 T cell receptor beta chains from one sample sequenced in a study of Ad26.COV2.S vaccination and SARS-CoV-2 variants (dated by TCRdb to about 2021). The library was obtained by the immunoSEQ multiplex PCR assay. TCRdb carries this immuneACCESS record with in-frame sequences only. Its versions omit some clonotypes, under half of them owing to an unresolved V gene in the studies checked, with the rest unexplained. For this sample the table gives about 320,000 clones, of which about 86% were detected only once. The top ten hold approximately 2% of the sample. According to the study, the label for this sample's treatment or condition signals: approximately 18 received Ad26.COV2.S at low or high dose, single or two shots; about 5 received placebo; per-sample allocation not given. Repertoires of vaccine and placebo recipients were sequenced from samples taken on day 63 after the first injection.

Specimen: peripheral blood, collected in a trial of Ad26.COV2.S vaccine versus placebo. All receptors derive from a person between 18 and 60 years old who received the Ad26.COV2.S COVID-19 vaccine or a placebo.

V and J are TRBV30 and TRBJ2-1; TRBD1 agrees at 8 bases. Germline assignment: CDR1 GTSNPN and CDR2 SVGIG (reference sequence). Trimming at V came to 0 bases and at J to 5 bases, leaving 6 bases not matched to a gene. CDR3 length: 15 amino acids. The CDR3 sequence is CAWSVQGVSDNEQFF. In nucleotides, the CDR3 is TGTGCCTGGAGTGTACAGGGGGTGTCGGACAATGAGCAGTTCTTC.

The chain uses TRBV5-1 and TRBJ2-2, with 9 bases aligning to TRBD1. V shed 0 bases, J shed 6 bases, and the junction held 6 bases outside the gene matches. CDR1 SGHRS and CDR2 YFSETQ come from the germline V gene. There are 16 residues in the CDR3. The CDR3 sequence: CASSLDGTGKPGELFF. Here the CDR3 DNA reads TGCGCCAGCAGCTTGGACGGGACAGGGAAACCCGGGGAGCTGTTTTTT. Together with reference TRBV5-1 and TRBJ2-2, the CDR3 gives the full variable domain: KAGVTQTPRYLIKTRGQQVTLSCSPISGHRSVSWYQQTPGQGLQFLFEYFSETQRNKGNFPGRFSGRQFSNSRSEMNVSTLELGDSALYLCASSLDGTGKPGELFFGEGSRLTVL.

V gene TRBV6-5 combines with J gene TRBJ1-6, with TRBD1 identical over 7 bases. V lost 5 bases to trimming and J lost 9 bases; unmatched junction nucleotides: 10. The CDR3 sequence is 15 residues long. CDR1 and CDR2 from the germline V gene are MNHEY and SVGAGI. The CDR3 coding sequence is TGTGCCAGCAGTACCCCAGACAGGGTTACTTCACCCCTCCACTTT. Its translation: CASSTPDRVTSPLHF.

This clone occurred once. CDR3 sequence reads: CASSPGTSGTNNEQFF. The CDR3 nucleotides are TGTGCCAGCAGCCCCGGGACTAGCGGTACCAACAATGAGCAGTTCTTC. This chain joins TRBV9 and TRBJ2-1; 11 nucleotides line up with TRBD2. Germline V gene sequence: CDR1 SGDLS, CDR2 YYNGEE. CDR3 length: 16 residues. The trim removed 4 bases at V and 5 bases at J, leaving 8 bases unmatched.

The chain's CDR3 is CASRRTGTGARGYTF. The CDR3 bases are TGTGCCAGCAGGCGGACCGGGACAGGGGCCCGTGGCTACACCTTC. This rearrangement joins TRBV6-5 to TRBJ1-2; 10 bases line up with TRBD1. Germline V lookup: CDR1 MNHEY, CDR2 SVGAGI. The CDR3 consists of 15 residues. The V segment lost 6 bases and the J segment 7 bases; nucleotides outside the gene matches: 11.

This chain joins TRBV7-2 and TRBJ2-7; TRBD2 aligns across 7 bases. CDR1 and CDR2 from the germline V gene are SGHTA and FQGNSA. V was pared by 1 base and J by 3 bases, with 6 bases of the junction left unmatched. The CDR3 is 15 amino acids. CDR3 nucleotides: TGTGCCAGCAGCTTAGTGGTGACTAGCTTCTACGAGCAGTACTTC. It encodes CASSLVVTSFYEQYF.

The rearrangement links TRBV14 to TRBJ2-2; D gene unclear. V shed 2 bases and J shed 2 bases, with 9 bases lying between them. The CDR3 is made up of 15 amino acids. Per the germline V gene, CDR1 is SGHDN and CDR2 is FVKESK. The CDR3 nucleotides are TGTGCCAGCAGCCAAAGGGCCAGCAACACCGGGGAGCTGTTTTTT. This sequence encodes CASSQRASNTGELFF.

The chain employs TRBV7-9 and TRBJ2-1; D is unresolved. Trimming left V 8 bases short and J 6 bases short, with 8 bases between. The CDR3 spans 11 residues. The germline gives CDR1 SEHNR, CDR2 FQNEAQ (reference sequence). CDR3 sequence reads: CASGPPNEQFF. The DNA for the CDR3 is TGTGCCAGCGGCCCGCCCAATGAGCAGTTCTTC.

The rearrangement joins TRBV5-1 to TRBJ1-2; D is unclear. With 5 bases removed from V and 1 base from J, the gap between germline ends came to 6 bases. Germline CDR1 SGHRS, CDR2 YFSETQ. The CDR3 sequence is 12 residues long. CDR3 in amino acids: CASRGGNYGYTF. For the CDR3, the DNA is TGCGCCAGCAGAGGAGGTAACTATGGCTACACCTTC.

This chain uses TRBV9 with TRBJ2-5, with a weak D call TRBD2 (5 bases). The CDR3 is made up of 13 amino acids. V gave up 0 bases and J gave up 5 bases, with 8 bases separating them. Germline lookup yields CDR1 SGDLS and CDR2 YYNGEE. The CDR3 region has the DNA TGTGCCAGCAGCGTAGTAGCGTCGGAGACCCAGTACTTC. As protein: CASSVVASETQYF.

The genes are TRBV7-6 and TRBJ2-7, with TRBD1 matching over 12 bases. V lost 1 base to trimming and J lost 5 bases; unmatched junction nucleotides: 6. The CDR3 runs to 16 residues. In germline, CDR1 is SGHVS, CDR2 FNYEAQ. The CDR3 sequence: CASSLEEGQGAHEQYF. The CDR3 coding sequence is TGTGCCAGCAGCTTAGAAGAGGGACAGGGGGCCCACGAGCAGTACTTC.

This rearrangement joins TRBV19 to TRBJ1-5, with D maybe TRBD1 (5 bases). CDR1 and CDR2 from the germline V gene are LNHDA and SQIVND (reference sequence). This CDR3 has 14 residues. Trimming stripped 0 bases from V and 6 bases from J, with 9 bases between. CDR3 region: CASSIEGVRQPQHF. CDR3 coding DNA: TGTGCCAGTAGTATAGAGGGGGTCCGTCAGCCCCAGCATTTT. Variable domain in full (rest from reference TRBV19 and TRBJ1-5): DGGITQSPKYLFRKEGQNVTLSCEQNLNHDAMYWYRQDPGQGLRLIYYSQIVNDFQKGDIAEGYSVSREKKESFPLTVTSAQKNPTAFYLCASSIEGVRQPQHFGDGTRLSIL.

The V call is TRBV9, the J call TRBJ2-1; D perhaps matches TRBD2 (5 bases). V was clipped by 3 bases and J by 1 base, with 5 bases between them. Germline assignment: CDR1 SGDLS and CDR2 YYNGEE. CDR3 length: 13 amino acids. CDR3 DNA sequence: TGTGCCAGCAGCGGGACTTCCTACAATGAGCAGTTCTTC. It specifies CASSGTSYNEQFF.

V and J are TRBV19 and TRBJ1-1, with 10 bases that match TRBD1. Germline V CDR1 and CDR2: LNHDA, SQIVND (reference sequence). The CDR3 has 16 amino acids. The V segment lost 9 bases and the J segment 1 base; nucleotides outside the gene matches: 11. CDR3 nucleotides: TGTGCCAGCCGGCTCGGGACAGGGGCCCGGAACACTGAAGCTTTCTTT. It encodes CASRLGTGARNTEAFF.

The V and J genes are TRBV28 and TRBJ1-2; 8 bases fit TRBD1. The CDR3 sequence is 15 residues long. The germline gives CDR1 MDHEN, CDR2 SYDVKM. Unmatched junction bases numbered 8, after V lost 2 bases and J lost 6 bases. CDR3 protein: CASSLGGQGHHGYTF. The CDR3 nucleotides read TGTGCCAGCAGTTTAGGAGGACAGGGCCACCATGGCTACACCTTC.

The V call is TRBV10-1, the J call TRBJ2-2; D perhaps matches TRBD2 (5 bases). The germline CDR1 and CDR2 sequences are WNHNN and SYGVQD (reference sequence). CDR3 length equals 14 residues. Trimming took 4 bases from V and 10 from J, leaving 16 bases between them. The CDR3 sequence is CASSVVREGAELFF. The CDR3 coding sequence is TGCGCCAGCAGTGTTGTCAGAGAGGGTGCGGAGCTGTTTTTT.

J is TRBJ2-1 and V is TRBV7-2, with 7 bases lining up with TRBD1. V shed 1 base, J shed 15 bases, and the junction held 9 bases outside the gene matches. This CDR3 comprises 13 residues. Per germline, CDR1 SGHTA and CDR2 FQGNSA. The CDR3 DNA sequence: TGTGCCAGCAGCTTAGGGACAGGCGTCAGAGGGTTCTTC. This codes for CASSLGTGVRGFF.

This clone was recorded a few times. The chain combines TRBV11-2 with TRBJ2-1; weak D call: TRBD2 (6 bases). The V and J ends lost 2 bases and 0 bases respectively, with 11 bases between them. CDR1 and CDR2 (germline): SGHAT, FQNNGV. This CDR3 has 16 residues. CDR3 DNA sequence: TGTGCCAGCAGCTTACCTAGCGTGAGCTCCTACAATGAGCAGTTCTTC. It yields the protein CASSLPSVSSYNEQFF.

The rearrangement uses TRBV7-6 and TRBJ2-1; TRBD1 matches at 11 bases. CDR1 and CDR2 from the germline V gene are SGHVS and FNYEAQ. The CDR3 sequence is 15 residues long. The junction had 8 bases not matched to a gene; V was cut back by 3 bases and J by 10 bases. The CDR3 region is CASSLKGQGVGEQFF. The CDR3 coding sequence is TGTGCCAGCAGCTTGAAGGGACAGGGGGTTGGCGAGCAGTTCTTC.

The gene calls are TRBV19 and TRBJ1-5; 7 bases are shared with TRBD1. The V and J ends lost 4 bases and 5 bases, in that order; junction bases with no gene match: 5. CDR1 is LNHDA, CDR2 SQIVND, per germline (reference sequence). This CDR3 spans 14 amino acids. In DNA, the CDR3 is TGTGCCAGTAGTACGGGACAGAGATATCAGCCCCAGCATTTT. Its translation is CASSTGQRYQPQHF.

This sequence joins TRBV14 and TRBJ2-6, with TRBD2 matching 8 bases. CDR3 length equals 18 residues. Germline V CDR1 and CDR2: SGHDN, FVKESK. The V gene end was trimmed by 0 bases and the J gene end by 4 bases; junction bases not matched to a gene: 8. DNA for the CDR3: TGTGCCAGCAGCCAAGATTGGCGGGGGGTCTCGGGGGCCAACGTCCTGACTTTC. Translated: CASSQDWRGVSGANVLTF.

This clone was recorded a few times. This chain uses TRBV11-2 with TRBJ1-1; unclear D gene. Germline V gene lookup returns CDR1 SGHAT and CDR2 FQNNGV. V shed 1 base and J shed 1 base, with 16 bases lying between them. The CDR3 spans 17 residues. The CDR3 spells CASSLVGFRHSNTEAFF. The CDR3 bases are TGTGCCAGCAGCTTAGTAGGTTTTCGACACTCGAACACTGAAGCTTTCTTT.

In regard to this clone: This sample includes further DNA sequences coding for the same CDR3. The V gene is TRBV11-2, the J gene TRBJ2-5; 11 bases align to TRBD2. Germline V gene lookup returns CDR1 SGHAT and CDR2 FQNNGV. CDR3 length equals 16 residues. Trimming took 2 bases from V and 2 from J; bases not matched to a gene: 4. The CDR3 region is CASSLNLAGGQETQYF. The DNA of the CDR3 is TGTGCCAGCAGCTTAAATCTAGCGGGGGGTCAAGAGACCCAGTACTTC.

This clone was recorded once. The CDR3 sequence: CAWTRDSNQPQHF. DNA for the CDR3: TGTGCCTGGACCCGGGACAGCAATCAGCCCCAGCATTTT. The J gene is TRBJ1-5, the V gene TRBV30, with D tentatively TRBD1 (5 bases). The length of the CDR3 is 13 residues. CDR1 is GTSNPN and CDR2 is SVGIG in the germline V gene (reference sequence). V shed 4 bases and J shed 1 base, with 8 bases lying between them.

This clone appeared once. The chain employs TRBV19 and TRBJ2-1, with D perhaps matching TRBD1 (6 bases). Germline V gives CDR1 LNHDA, CDR2 SQIVND (reference sequence). With 5 bases removed from V and 4 bases from J, the gap between germline ends came to 21 bases. This CDR3 is 17 amino acids long. CDR3 DNA sequence: TGTGCCAGTAGTCGAGAACAAGGACAGAAGAATTACAATGAGCAGTTCTTC. This sequence encodes CASSREQGQKNYNEQFF.

The chain combines TRBV5-8 with TRBJ2-5; 7 positions agree with TRBD2. This CDR3 region has 17 residues. V lost 2 bases to trimming and J lost 3 bases; unmatched junction nucleotides: 13. Germline V gene lookup returns CDR1 SGHTS and CDR2 YDEGEE. This CDR3 is CASSFFRARGEEETQYF. Written as DNA, the CDR3 is TGTGCCAGCAGCTTTTTTAGGGCACGGGGGGAAGAAGAGACCCAGTACTTC.

The chain has TRBV20-1 and TRBJ2-2; tentatively, D is TRBD2 (5 bases). In germline, CDR1 is DFQATT, CDR2 SNEGSKA (reference sequence). V lost 3 bases to trimming and J lost 6 bases, with 8 bases between them. This CDR3 contains 12 residues. The CDR3, as DNA: TGCAGTGCTAGTATGGGAGCCGGGGAGCTGTTTTTT. Translation gives CSASMGAGELFF.

The chain employs TRBV2 and TRBJ1-5; tentative D call: TRBD1 (6 bases). The CDR3 length is 15 residues. Looked up from germline, CDR1 is SNHLY and CDR2 is FYNNEI. The V gene lost 2 bases and the J gene lost 3 bases, with 11 bases spanning the gap. The CDR3 DNA reads as TGTGCCAGCAGTGAAAACAGGGTGAACAATCAGCCCCAGCATTTT. Translating gives CASSENRVNNQPQHF.

The chain has TRBV7-2 and TRBJ2-7; 11 bases map to TRBD1. CDR1 and CDR2 from the germline V gene are SGHTA and FQGNSA. Trimming cost V 4 bases and J 4 bases; bases outside gene matches: 9. The CDR3 spans 16 residues. CDR3 DNA: TGTGCCAGCAGCTCACCACCGGGACAGGGGGTTTACGAGCAGTACTTC. Translation: CASSSPPGQGVYEQYF.

This chain links TRBV11-2 with TRBJ1-1; 7 nucleotides agree with TRBD1. The germline V gene has CDR1 SGHAT and CDR2 FQNNGV. Germline trimming cut 4 bases from V and 1 base from J; bases unmatched to any gene: 9. This CDR3 is 16 amino acids long. The CDR3 coding sequence is TGTGCCAGCAGCTCAAATAGGGGGCCGAGGAACACTGAAGCTTTCTTT. This translates into CASSSNRGPRNTEAFF.

The chain links TRBV7-8 to TRBJ2-7, with 11 bases that match TRBD2. The CDR3 is 14 amino acids. V lost 5 bases, J lost 4 bases, and 4 bases stayed unmatched. The V gene's germline CDR1 is SGHVS and CDR2 FQNEAQ. CDR3 loop: CASSITSGGYEQYF. For the CDR3, the DNA is TGTGCCAGCAGCATTACTAGCGGGGGATACGAGCAGTACTTC.